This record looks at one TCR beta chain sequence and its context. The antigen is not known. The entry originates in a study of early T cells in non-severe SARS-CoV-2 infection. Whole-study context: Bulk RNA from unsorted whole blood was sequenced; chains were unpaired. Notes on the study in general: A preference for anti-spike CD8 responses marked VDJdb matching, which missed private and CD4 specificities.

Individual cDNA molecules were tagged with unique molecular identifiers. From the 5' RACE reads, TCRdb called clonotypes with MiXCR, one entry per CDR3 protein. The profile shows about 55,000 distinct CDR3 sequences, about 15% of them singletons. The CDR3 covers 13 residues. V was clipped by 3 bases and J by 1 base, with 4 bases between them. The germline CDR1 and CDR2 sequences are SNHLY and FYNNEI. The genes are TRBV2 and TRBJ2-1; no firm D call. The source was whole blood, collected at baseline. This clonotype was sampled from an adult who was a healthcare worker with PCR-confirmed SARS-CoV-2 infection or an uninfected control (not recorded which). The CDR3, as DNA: TGTGCCAGCAGTGATAATTCCTACAATGAGCAGTTCTTC. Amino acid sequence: CASSDNSYNEQFF.